This T cell receptor beta chain was found in a study of T cells in tumors after PD-1 blockade. Study overall: Prior checkpoint blockade, systemic immunosuppressant use, or anti-cancer therapy within 4 weeks excluded patients. Daily vismodegib 150 mg continued in a subset of anti-PD-1-treated patients. Peripheral blood samples averaged 36,536 unique clonotypes and 100,000 to 130,000 templates.

Template: tumor biopsy or peripheral blood genomic DNA, roughly 550-6,500 ng per sample. V lost 6 bases, J lost 5 bases, and 10 bases lay in between. Germline loops: CDR1 DFQATT, CDR2 SNEGSKA (reference sequence). There are 11 residues in the CDR3. Sequencing was performed with immunoSEQ multiplex PCR; in TCRdb, only in-frame clones are kept and a portion is missing. Here the sample spans tens of thousands of clones, around four fifths being singletons. The clonotype originates from a human donor with basal cell carcinoma. This chain uses TRBV20-1 with TRBJ2-5; D is uncertain. This specimen consisted of PBMCs, obtained before anti-PD-1 treatment. CDR3 protein: CSAPKVETQYF. The CDR3 DNA reads TGCAGTGCCCCCAAGGTGGAGACCCAGTACTTC.